The 31 T cell receptor beta chains below all came from one sample that was sequenced in a study of monozygotic twins with inflammatory bowel disease (dated by TCRdb to between 2018 and 2021). Libraries were constructed by 5' RACE. TCRdb lists the instrument as Illumina HiSeq 2500. The reads were reprocessed in TCRdb, with one entry per CDR3 protein sequence and no accompanying DNA. The sample's records list approximately 400,000 distinct CDR3 sequences. Around 2.5% of the sample lies in the top ten. What was sequenced was blood. These TCRs come from a human donor with ulcerative colitis or Crohn's disease, or a healthy co-twin of an affected twin (not recorded which).

CDR3 loop: CASRAGQGNYGYTF. This chain connects TRBV12-3 or TRBV12-4 to TRBJ1-2; TCRdb calls TRBD1, which cannot be checked without DNA. The CDR3 has 14 residues.

The genes are TRBV10-3 and TRBJ2-7; TCRdb's D call of TRBD1 is untestable without DNA. There are 15 residues in the CDR3. Germline V lookup: CDR1 ENHRY, CDR2 SYGVKD. This CDR3 is CAISETGTPNWEQYF.

The chain combines TRBV7-2 with TRBJ2-7; the D gene TCRdb calls, TRBD1, cannot be checked with no DNA. The germline CDR1 and CDR2 sequences are SGHTA and FQGNSA. This CDR3 is 15 amino acids long. The CDR3 reads CASTGGAGVLYEQYF.

V usage is TRBV30 and J usage is TRBJ1-1. CDR3 length: 13 amino acids. Germline V lookup: CDR1 GTSNPN, CDR2 SVGIG (reference sequence). CDR3 in amino acids: CAWSVHRNTEAFF.

The CDR3: CASSLRGLGSGANVLTF. V is TRBV5-1 and J is TRBJ2-6. There are 17 residues in the CDR3. CDR1 and CDR2 from the germline V gene are SGHRS and YFSETQ.

V and J are TRBV7-7 and TRBJ2-5; TCRdb calls TRBD1, which cannot be checked without DNA. The germline V gene has CDR1 SSHAT and CDR2 FNYEAQ (reference sequence). The CDR3 is 14 residues long. This chain's CDR3 is CASSPRDRVETQYF.

The chain has TRBV12-3 or TRBV12-4 and TRBJ2-5; the TCRdb D gene call, TRBD1, has no DNA to confirm it. The CDR3 sequence is 14 residues long. CDR3 sequence: CASSLRGGGETQYF.

V usage is TRBV5-1 and J usage is TRBJ2-1; TCRdb lists TRBD2, though no DNA is available to test this call. This CDR3 spans 16 amino acids. In germline, CDR1 is SGHRS, CDR2 YFSETQ. The CDR3 sequence: CASTKGGTSGVNEQFF.

This chain uses TRBV18 with TRBJ2-5; the TCRdb D gene call, TRBD2, has no DNA to confirm it. The CDR3 length is 16 residues. CDR1 is KGHSH, CDR2 LQKENI, per germline. CDR3 sequence: CASSPSSGMTGETQYF.

The gene calls are TRBV6-7 and TRBJ2-6; TCRdb indicates TRBD2, and absent DNA this call remains unverified. TRBV6-7 is placed among ORFs of uncertain function. CDR3 length: 19 residues. CDR3 amino acids: CASSYVRDSGFSGANVLTF.

The gene calls are TRBV18 and TRBJ2-1; TCRdb gives TRBD2 as the D gene, but with no DNA this cannot be confirmed. The CDR3 covers 15 residues. Germline V CDR1 and CDR2: KGHSH, LQKENI. The CDR3 sequence is CASSGRLAGDNEQFF.

The V call is TRBV5-1, the J call TRBJ2-3; TCRdb gives TRBD1 as the D gene, but with no DNA this cannot be confirmed. CDR1 and CDR2 from the germline V gene are SGHRS and YFSETQ. This CDR3 comprises 16 residues. The chain's CDR3 is CASSLAGTGPTDTQYF.

The chain uses TRBV20-1 and TRBJ2-3; the D gene TCRdb calls, TRBD1, cannot be checked with no DNA. Germline loops: CDR1 DFQATT, CDR2 SNEGSKA (reference sequence). This CDR3 comprises 12 residues. The CDR3 protein is CSALSHTDTQYF.

This CDR3 is CASNLGTTNTEAFF. The chain carries TRBV10-2 and TRBJ1-1. The CDR3 runs 14 residues. Per the germline V gene, CDR1 is WSHSY and CDR2 is SAAADI.

The rearrangement links TRBV7-6 to TRBJ1-2; no DNA is available, so the TRBD1 call from TCRdb remains unchecked. Germline V gene data show CDR1 as SGHVS and CDR2 as FNYEAQ. CDR3 length: 13 amino acids. CDR3 protein: CASSFPAGDGYTF. The full variable domain, its missing parts supplied by reference TRBV7-6 and TRBJ1-2, is GAGVSQSPRYKVTKRGQDVALRCDPISGHVSLYWYRQALGQGPEFLTYFNYEAQQDKSGLPNDRFSAERPEGSISTLTIQRTEQRDSAMYRCASSFPAGDGYTFGSGTRLTVV.

V is TRBV2 and J is TRBJ2-7; the TCRdb D gene call, TRBD1, has no DNA to confirm it. The CDR3 covers 13 residues. CDR1 is SNHLY and CDR2 is FYNNEI in the germline V gene. The CDR3 protein is CASSRDRDYEQYF.

J is TRBJ2-4 and V is TRBV20-1; with no DNA, the TCRdb D assignment of TRBD1 cannot be verified. Germline lookup yields CDR1 DFQATT and CDR2 SNEGSKA (reference sequence). This CDR3 region has 15 residues. CDR3 region: CSARKGQPELNIQYF.

The chain carries TRBV19 and TRBJ2-1; TCRdb returns TRBD1, unconfirmable since there is no DNA. CDR3 length equals 14 residues. Germline V gene sequence: CDR1 LNHDA, CDR2 SQIVND (reference sequence). CDR3 region: CASRETPVANEQFF.

This chain joins TRBV29-1 and TRBJ1-6; TCRdb proposes TRBD1, but this gene call is untestable without DNA. The CDR3 has 13 amino acids. Germline CDR1 is SQVTM and CDR2 is ANQGSEA. The CDR3 sequence: CSVRGGNNSPLHF.

V gene TRBV24-1 combines with J gene TRBJ1-3. The CDR3 is made up of 18 amino acids. Germline V lookup: CDR1 KGHDR, CDR2 SFDVKD. The CDR3 spells CATSDLQPKGLSGNTIYF.

The CDR3 sequence is CASNPQPGPTDTQYF. This chain joins TRBV2 and TRBJ2-3; lacking DNA, the TRBD1 call made by TCRdb goes unchecked. Germline CDR1 reads SNHLY; CDR2 reads FYNNEI. This CDR3 comprises 15 residues.

The chain carries TRBV6-1 and TRBJ2-1; TCRdb reports TRBD2, a call that lacks DNA to check it against. The germline V gene has CDR1 MNHNS and CDR2 SASEGT. This CDR3 comprises 15 residues. The CDR3 loop is CASRPSGPSYNEQFF.

The J gene is TRBJ2-2, the V gene TRBV7-2. The CDR3 spans 16 residues. Germline V lookup: CDR1 SGHTA, CDR2 FQGNSA. This CDR3 reads CASSQEVQAFTGELFF. Combining the CDR3 with reference TRBV7-2 and TRBJ2-2 gives the whole variable domain GAGVSQSPSNKVTEKGKDVELRCDPISGHTALYWYRQSLGQGLEFLIYFQGNSAPDKSGLPSDRFSAERTGGSVSTLTIQRTQQEDSAVYLCASSQEVQAFTGELFFGEGSRLTVL.

V is TRBV7-9 and J is TRBJ2-2. The CDR3 totals 14 residues. Germline V gives CDR1 SEHNR, CDR2 FQNEAQ (reference sequence). CDR3 sequence: CASSLWTPSGELFF.

The V call is TRBV2, the J call TRBJ2-2; the TCRdb call, TRBD2, lacks DNA for checking. The CDR3 totals 14 residues. From germline, CDR1 is SNHLY and CDR2 FYNNEI. CDR3 loop: CASTGLHGAGELFF. The full variable domain, rest sourced from reference TRBV2 and TRBJ2-2, is EPEVTQTPSHQVTQMGQEVILRCVPISNHLYFYWYRQILGQKVEFLVSFYNNEISEKSEIFDDQFSVERPDGSNFTLKIRSTKLEDSAMYFCASTGLHGAGELFFGEGSRLTVL.

The CDR3 sequence: CASSPRLVGSTAELFF. J is TRBJ2-2 and V is TRBV7-2; the D gene TCRdb calls, TRBD2, cannot be checked with no DNA. Germline values: CDR1 SGHTA, CDR2 FQGNSA. This CDR3 contains 16 residues.

The chain uses TRBV29-1 and TRBJ2-3; TCRdb outputs TRBD2, but without DNA this stays unchecked. This CDR3 contains 13 residues. The V gene's germline CDR1 is SQVTM and CDR2 ANQGSEA. The CDR3 region is CSANGPATDTQYF.

This chain uses TRBV19 with TRBJ2-1; the TCRdb call, TRBD2, lacks DNA for checking. The germline V gene encodes CDR1 LNHDA and CDR2 SQIVND (reference sequence). This CDR3 comprises 15 residues. The CDR3 spells CASRQTSGAGEEQFF.

V usage is TRBV20-1 and J usage is TRBJ2-3; TCRdb calls TRBD2, which cannot be checked without DNA. Germline CDR1 and CDR2: DFQATT and SNEGSKA (reference sequence). CDR3 length equals 15 residues. The CDR3 sequence is CSAQRTSGGSDTQYF.

The CDR3 loop is CASSPFGQVYGYTF. The genes are TRBV18 and TRBJ1-2; checking the TCRdb D call of TRBD1 is not possible without DNA. Germline CDR1 and CDR2: KGHSH and LQKENI. This CDR3 is 14 amino acids long.

The genes are TRBV28 and TRBJ2-7; the TCRdb call, TRBD2, lacks DNA for checking. This CDR3 is built from 17 residues. Germline V gene data show CDR1 as MDHEN and CDR2 as SYDVKM. CDR3 residues: CASSLGSLAGRSSEQYF.